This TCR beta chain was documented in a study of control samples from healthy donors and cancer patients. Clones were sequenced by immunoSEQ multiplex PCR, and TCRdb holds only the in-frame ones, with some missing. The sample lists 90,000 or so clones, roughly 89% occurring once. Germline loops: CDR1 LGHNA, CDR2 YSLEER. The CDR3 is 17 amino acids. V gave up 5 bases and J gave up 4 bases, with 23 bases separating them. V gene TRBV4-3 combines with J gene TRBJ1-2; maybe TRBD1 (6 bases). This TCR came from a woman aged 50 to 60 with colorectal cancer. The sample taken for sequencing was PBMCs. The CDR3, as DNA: TGCGCCAGCAGCTCAACCCGACAGGCCCTATATCTCTATGGCTACACCTTC. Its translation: CASSSTRQALYLYGYTF.